These T cell receptor beta chains were read from a single sample in a study of beta chain features in type 1 diabetes. Measured with immunoSEQ multiplex PCR; TCRdb has only the in-frame clones, and not every one. The sample yields about half a million clones, 30% seen once. The sample consisted of naive CD4+ T cells from blood. The receptors stem from a man between 18 and 29 years old in good health. Both conserved end residues are part of each CDR3. A D gene is named only where the DNA matches it firmly. Not every row has a clone size; where given, it reads once, few, many or a size class.

TRBJ2-3 | TRBV2 | NA | NA | TGTGCCAGCAGGTTTACAGATACGCAGTATTTT | CASRFTDTQYF
TRBJ2-7 | TRBV15 | few | NA | TGTGCCACCAGCAGAGGAGGAGATTACTACGAGCAGTACTTC | CATSRGGDYYEQYF
TRBJ2-7 | TRBV18 | NA | NA | TGTGCCAGCTCACCAAGGACGGTCTACGAGCAGTACTTC | CASSPRTVYEQYF
TRBJ2-5 | TRBV10-3 | NA | TRBD2 | TGTGCCAGCACTAGCGGGAGTAAAGAGACCCAGTACTTC | CASTSGSKETQYF
TRBJ2-3 | TRBV25-1 | few | TRBD2 | TGTGCCAGCAGTAATATAGCGGGAGGATCCACAGATACGCAGTATTTT | CASSNIAGGSTDTQYF
TRBJ2-1 | TRBV7-6 | NA | NA | TGTGCCAGCAGCTCGTATGGCTTCTACAATGAGCAGTTCTTC | CASSSYGFYNEQFF
TRBJ1-5 | TRBV19 | NA | NA | TGTGCCAGTAGTATAGTATCCAGACCCCAGCATTTT | CASSIVSRPQHF
TRBJ2-3 | TRBV4-3 | few | TRBD1 | TGCGCCAGCAGCCAAGACTGGGACAGGGGATGGGGGCAGTATTTT | CASSQDWDRGWGQYF
TRBJ1-3 | TRBV18 | few | NA | TGTGCCAGCTCACCATCCCCTCTGGCAGCGGGAAACACCATATATTTT | CASSPSPLAAGNTIYF
TRBJ1-5 | TRBV30 | few | NA | TGTGCCTGGAGTAAGCAGGGAGACCAGCCCCAGCATTTT | CAWSKQGDQPQHF
TRBJ2-1 | TRBV27 | few | TRBD2 | TGTGCCAGCAGTTTTAGCGGGTCGGGCAATGAGCAGTTCTTC | CASSFSGSGNEQFF
TRBJ2-7 | TRBV28 | few | NA | TGTGCCAGCAGCGGGGGTAGAGTGCAGCTCTACGAGCAGTACTTC | CASSGGRVQLYEQYF
TRBJ2-5 | TRBV9 | NA | TRBD2 | TGTGCCAGCAGCGTAGGTGCTAGCGGGATTTGGGCAGAGACCCAGTACTTC | CASSVGASGIWAETQYF
TRBJ2-7 | TRBV15 | few | TRBD1 | TGTGCCACCAGCAGGGTCGTTAAGGGACAGGGTGGCGAGCAGTACTTC | CATSRVVKGQGGEQYF
TRBJ2-7 | TRBV30 | NA | TRBD1 | TGTGCCTGGGCTGTGGGACAGGGCCCCGGGCAGTACTTC | CAWAVGQGPGQYF
TRBJ2-7 | TRBV7-9 | NA | NA | TGTGCCAGTTCCGAAGGGTTCCTTTACGAGCAGTACTTC | CASSEGFLYEQYF
TRBJ2-5 | TRBV30 | NA | NA | TGTGCCTGGAGGGACACCATACTCCAAGAGACCCAGTACTTC | CAWRDTILQETQYF
TRBJ2-1 | TRBV27 | few | TRBD1 | TGTGCCAGCACCACAGGGAGGACAGGGTATGAGCAGTTCTTC | CASTTGRTGYEQFF
TRBJ2-1 | TRBV7-9 | few | NA | TGTGCCAGCAGCCAGAGGAATGAGCAGTTCTTC | CASSQRNEQFF
TRBJ2-5 | TRBV5-4 | NA | NA | TGTGCCAGCAGCAGAGGGGGAGCGGAGGAGACCCAGTACTTC | CASSRGGAEETQYF
TRBJ2-1 | TRBV14 | few | TRBD2 | TGTGCCAGCAGCCTGGGACTAGCGGGAGCAAATGAGCAGTTCTTC | CASSLGLAGANEQFF
TRBJ2-4 | TRBV20-1 | NA | NA | TGCAGTGCTAGAGATAACATTCAGTACTTC | CSARDNIQYF
TRBJ2-7 | TRBV30 | few | TRBD1 | TGTGCCTGGACTACGGGACAGGGCAGCCACGAGCAGTACTTC | CAWTTGQGSHEQYF
TRBJ1-5 | TRBV30 | few | TRBD1 | TGTGCCTGGAGTTGGGCGGCAGGGGGCGCGACCCTCAATCAGCCCCAGCATTTT | CAWSWAAGGATLNQPQHF
TRBJ2-7 | TRBV11-2 | NA | NA | TGTGCCAGCAGCTTAGACAGGGGTCACGAGCAGTACTTC | CASSLDRGHEQYF
TRBJ2-1 | TRBV16 | NA | NA | TGTGCCAGCAGCCAATTTGTGAGCTGGACATACAATGAGCAGTTCTTC | CASSQFVSWTYNEQFF
TRBJ2-4 | TRBV30 | NA | NA | TGTGCCTGGAGTTTGACGGGGAAGCCCAAAAACATTCAGTACTTC | CAWSLTGKPKNIQYF
TRBJ1-3 | TRBV5-4 | NA | NA | TGTGCCAGCAGCTTTGGACGAAGCTCTGGAAACACCATATATTTT | CASSFGRSSGNTIYF
TRBJ1-2 | TRBV25-1 | few | NA | TGTGCCAGCAGTGGAAACAGGGCGTCTTATGGCTACACCTTC | CASSGNRASYGYTF
TRBJ1-1 | TRBV27 | NA | NA | TGTGCCAGCAGTTTTTTGTCGCAGGTCCGTCGTGCTTTCTTT | CASSFLSQVRRAFF
TRBJ1-5 | TRBV30 | NA | NA | TGTGCCTGGAGTGTGGGGGCCTATAGCAATCAGCCCCAGCATTTT | CAWSVGAYSNQPQHF
TRBJ2-1 | TRBV2 | NA | TRBD2 | TGTGCCAGCAGACCGACTAGCGGGGGAAACAATGAGCAGTTCTTC | CASRPTSGGNNEQFF
TRBJ2-4 | TRBV25-1 | NA | NA | TGTGCCAGCAGCACCGGAGCCCCCGGGAACATTCAGTACTTC | CASSTGAPGNIQYF
TRBJ2-3 | TRBV30 | few | NA | TGTGCCACCTCCAAAGTTGCGAGAACCACAGATACGCAGTATTTT | CATSKVARTTDTQYF
TRBJ1-5 | TRBV30 | few | NA | TGTGCCTGGAGTGGACAGCTACGGAGGCCCCAGCATTTT | CAWSGQLRRPQHF
TRBJ2-6 | TRBV30 | few | NA | TGTGCCTGGAGTGTTCAAGTCTCTGGGGCCAACGTCCTGACTTTC | CAWSVQVSGANVLTF
TRBJ2-1 | TRBV4-1 | NA | TRBD2 | TGCGCCAGCAGCCAACCCAGCGGGGGGTCTAATGAGCAGTTCTTC | CASSQPSGGSNEQFF
TRBJ2-2 | TRBV5-1 | NA | NA | TGCGCCAGCAGCTTGGAAGGTCAGGTCGCAGCCGGGGAGCTGTTTTTT | CASSLEGQVAAGELFF
TRBJ2-7 | TRBV2 | NA | NA | TGTGCCAGCAGCCCGGACAGAGCCGGGTACTTC | CASSPDRAGYF
TRBJ1-6 | TRBV6-1 | NA | NA | TGTGCCAGCAGTGAGGCAGGGGATAATTCACCCCTCCACTTT | CASSEAGDNSPLHF
TRBJ2-5 | TRBV29-1 | few | NA | TGCAGCGTGTCTCCGGGACGGATGCGCCAAGAGACCCAGTACTTC | CSVSPGRMRQETQYF